Presented here are 25 T cell receptor beta chains from one specimen sequenced in a study of cytomegalovirus exposure and HLA in healthy donors. PCR was performed using 60 Vbeta and 13 Jbeta primers. Method: immunoSEQ multiplex PCR; TCRdb's copy keeps in-frame clones and lacks some. This table has about 130,000 clones, over 70% appearing once. Sequencing was done on a sample of PBMCs. The receptors originated from a woman in her 40s in good health and CMV-seronegative.

The chain couples TRBV2 to TRBJ1-2; D uncertain. The CDR3 has 15 amino acids. V gave up 6 bases and J gave up 2 bases, with 16 bases separating them. The V gene's germline CDR1 is SNHLY and CDR2 FYNNEI. The chain's CDR3 is CASRPWIGANYGYTF. CDR3 nucleotide sequence: TGTGCCAGCAGGCCCTGGATTGGAGCAAACTATGGCTACACCTTC.

V and J are TRBV28 and TRBJ2-4; TRBD1 agrees at 7 bases. Germline V gene lookup returns CDR1 MDHEN and CDR2 SYDVKM. The CDR3 extends over 13 amino acids. Trimming at V came to 7 bases and at J to 6 bases, leaving 6 bases not matched to a gene. In DNA form, the CDR3 reads TGTGCCAGCACCCCCGGGACAGTAAACATTCAGTACTTC. It encodes CASTPGTVNIQYF.

This clone was detected only a few times. V gene TRBV6-5 combines with J gene TRBJ2-3, with 9 bases fitting TRBD2. Trimming took 5 bases from V and 1 from J; bases not matched to a gene: 4. The germline V gene encodes CDR1 MNHEY and CDR2 SVGAGI. The CDR3 runs 15 residues. The CDR3 DNA reads TGTGCCAGCAGTCCGTTAGCGGGAGGCACAGATACGCAGTATTTT. Protein sequence: CASSPLAGGTDTQYF.

The CDR3 sequence: CASSQAGSTRRYTF. The CDR3 DNA follows: TGTGCCAGCAGCCAAGCGGGCAGTACTAGGCGCTACACCTTC. This chain joins TRBV4-2 and TRBJ1-2; D call uncertain. The CDR3 contains 14 residues. V dropped 1 base and J dropped 9 bases, with 15 bases sitting between them. Germline CDR1 reads LGHNA; CDR2 reads YNFKEQ.

The chain couples TRBV13 to TRBJ2-1; D remains ambiguous. The ends were cut back, 5 bases at V and 7 bases at J, with 12 bases in the middle. Germline loops: CDR1 PRHDT, CDR2 FYEKMQ (reference sequence). This CDR3 spans 13 amino acids. The CDR3 nucleotides are TGTGCCAGCAGCCCCCCTCCCGTGAATGAGCAGTTCTTC. Residues: CASSPPPVNEQFF.

Concerning this clone itself: Sequence at one end of the junction differs from germline and may be a read error. The rearrangement links TRBV5-1 to TRBJ2-6, with D possibly being TRBD1 (5 bases). Per germline, CDR1 SGHRS and CDR2 YFSETQ. The CDR3 loop spans 14 amino acids. CDR3 sequence: CASSLAPGANGLTF. As DNA, the CDR3 is TGCGCCAGCAGCTTGGCCCCTGGGGCCAACGGCCTGACTTTC. Drawing the rest from reference TRBV5-1 and TRBJ2-6, the complete variable domain is KAGVTQTPRYLIKTRGQQVTLSCSPISGHRSVSWYQQTPGQGLQFLFEYFSETQRNKGNFPGRFSGRQFSNSRSEMNVSTLELGDSALYLCASSLAPGANGLTFGAGSRLTVL.

V is TRBV18 and J is TRBJ1-2; D not certain. Germline-derived CDR1 and CDR2 are KGHSH and LQKENI. The CDR3 totals 13 residues. Trimming pared 2 bases from V and 5 bases from J, leaving 9 bases between. CDR3 in DNA: TGTGCCAGCTCACCAGAGCAACTTTATGGCTACACCTTC. Amino acid sequence: CASSPEQLYGYTF. The variable domain in full, with the rest retrieved from reference TRBV18 and TRBJ1-2, is NAGVMQNPRHLVRRRGQEARLRCSPMKGHSHVYWYRQLPEEGLKFMVYLQKENIIDESGMPKERFSAEFPKEGPSILRIQQVVRGDSAAYFCASSPEQLYGYTFGSGTRLTVV.

The chain carries TRBV7-2 and TRBJ2-7; 14 positions match TRBD2. The germline gives CDR1 SGHTA, CDR2 FQGNSA. V was clipped by 6 bases and J by 5 bases; unmatched bases: 6. The CDR3 has 15 amino acids. CDR3 DNA: TGTGCCAGCAGACGACTAGCGGGGGGGCCGGACGAGCAGTACTTC. This gives the protein CASRRLAGGPDEQYF.

CDR3 in DNA: TGTGCCAGCAGCTTAGCAGGGGGAAATTCACCCCTCCACTTT. This translates into CASSLAGGNSPLHF. This chain joins TRBV7-9 and TRBJ1-6; maybe TRBD1 (6 bases). In germline, CDR1 is SEHNR, CDR2 FQNEAQ (reference sequence). Trimming shortened V by 0 bases and J by 7 bases, and 7 bases separated the two germline ends. There are 14 residues in the CDR3. Drawing the rest from reference TRBV7-9 and TRBJ1-6, the complete variable domain is DTGVSQNPRHKITKRGQNVTFRCDPISEHNRLYWYRQTLGQGPEFLTYFQNEAQLEKSRLLSDRFSAERPKGSFSTLEIQRTEQGDSAMYLCASSLAGGNSPLHFGNGTRLTVT.

The CDR3 loop is CASSLGGLPETQYF. CDR3 sequence (DNA): TGTGCCAGCAGCTTGGGGGGACTGCCGGAGACCCAGTACTTC. The rearrangement links TRBV5-6 to TRBJ2-5; D might be TRBD2 (6 bases). The CDR3 loop spans 14 amino acids. Germline values: CDR1 SGHDT, CDR2 YYEEEE. V was clipped by 0 bases and J by 5 bases, with 11 bases between them.

This clone occurred a few times. The rearrangement uses TRBV27 and TRBJ2-5; TRBD1 matches 10 bases. Germline CDR1 MNHEY, CDR2 SMNVEV (reference sequence). CDR3 length equals 15 residues. V gave up 5 bases and J gave up 4 bases; unmatched junction bases: 7. The CDR3 DNA reads TGTGCCAGCAGTCTCCGGACAGGGGGAGGAGAGACCCAGTACTTC. Its translation: CASSLRTGGGETQYF.

This chain joins TRBV6-5 and TRBJ1-1; 8 bases map to TRBD1. J lost 4 bases, V lost 0 bases, and 4 bases had no gene match. In germline, CDR1 is MNHEY, CDR2 SVGAGI. The CDR3 totals 15 residues. CDR3 sequence reads: CASSYSQGGSTEAFF. In nucleotides, the CDR3 is TGTGCCAGCAGTTACTCACAGGGGGGGAGCACTGAAGCTTTCTTT.

This chain links TRBV9 with TRBJ2-7, with D tentatively TRBD2 (7 bases). Germline V gene sequence: CDR1 SGDLS, CDR2 YYNGEE. The length of the CDR3 is 14 residues. Trimming stripped 7 bases from V and 5 bases from J, with 19 bases between. The CDR3 nucleotides are TGTGCCAGCGGGGGGGCGGGGTGGAGTGACGAGCAGTACTTC. This gives the protein CASGGAGWSDEQYF.

V usage is TRBV29-1 and J usage is TRBJ2-2, with D possibly being TRBD2 (5 bases). The length of the CDR3 is 14 residues. Trimming took 2 bases from V and 5 from J, leaving 12 bases between them. Germline V gene lookup returns CDR1 SQVTM and CDR2 ANQGSEA. CDR3 nucleotides: TGCAGCGTTGAAATGGGGAGTAAAACCGGGGAGCTGTTTTTT. This gives the protein CSVEMGSKTGELFF.

This clone came up a few times. The gene calls are TRBV6-6 and TRBJ1-1, with 8 bases fitting TRBD1. There are 12 residues in the CDR3. The trim removed 6 bases at V and 12 bases at J, leaving 9 bases unmatched. CDR1 and CDR2 from the germline V gene are MNHNY and SVGAGI (reference sequence). The CDR3 region is CASRQGEGRTFF. CDR3 nucleotides: TGTGCCAGCAGACAGGGGGAAGGTAGGACTTTCTTT.

The CDR3 nucleotides read TGCAGCGCCGGACAGACTAGCGGGAACCCCCAAGAGACCCAGTACTTC. Its protein is CSAGQTSGNPQETQYF. J is TRBJ2-5 and V is TRBV29-1; 11 nucleotides agree with TRBD2. With V trimmed by 7 bases and J by 1 base, 11 bases remained unmatched. The CDR3 has 16 residues. Looked up from germline, CDR1 is SQVTM and CDR2 is ANQGSEA.

This clone was detected only a few times. V gene TRBV9 combines with J gene TRBJ2-2; D might be TRBD2 (5 bases). V dropped 4 bases and J dropped 5 bases, with 9 bases sitting between them. Germline V gives CDR1 SGDLS, CDR2 YYNGEE. The CDR3 is made up of 13 amino acids. The CDR3 nucleotides are TGTGCCAGCAGCCTCGGGGAGACCGGGGAGCTGTTTTTT. Translating it yields CASSLGETGELFF. Based on the CDR3 plus reference TRBV9 and TRBJ2-2, the full variable domain is DSGVTQTPKHLITATGQRVTLRCSPRSGDLSVYWYQQSLDQGLQFLIQYYNGEERAKGNILERFSAQQFPDLHSELNLSSLELGDSALYFCASSLGETGELFFGEGSRLTVL.

In its sample, this clone was seen a few times. The chain is built from TRBV9 and TRBJ2-7, with 9 nucleotides matching TRBD2. CDR1 and CDR2 from the germline V gene are SGDLS and YYNGEE. CDR3 length: 19 residues. J lost 6 bases, V lost 0 bases, and 19 bases had no gene match. CDR3 loop: CASSVDISGSRPLNGEQYF. In nucleotides, the CDR3 is TGTGCCAGCAGCGTAGATATTAGCGGGAGTAGGCCCCTTAACGGCGAGCAGTACTTC.

The CDR3 sequence is CASSLHQGVYGYTF. CDR3 DNA: TGTGCCAGCAGTCTGCATCAGGGGGTCTATGGCTACACCTTC. The rearrangement links TRBV27 to TRBJ1-2; TRBD1 agrees at 7 bases. CDR3 length equals 14 residues. The trim removed 5 bases at V and 4 bases at J, leaving 7 bases unmatched. CDR1 MNHEY and CDR2 SMNVEV come from the germline V gene (reference sequence).

This chain connects TRBV19 to TRBJ1-5, with D perhaps TRBD1 (5 bases). Trimming pared 7 bases from V and 0 bases from J, leaving 19 bases between. CDR1 is LNHDA and CDR2 is SQIVND in the germline V gene (reference sequence). The CDR3 loop spans 17 amino acids. The CDR3 reads CASTLGGFTYSNQPQHF. CDR3 bases: TGTGCCAGTACCTTGGGGGGGTTCACTTATAGCAATCAGCCCCAGCATTTT.

This clone appeared a few times. V is TRBV2 and J is TRBJ2-7, with TRBD2 matching over 11 bases. The trim removed 6 bases at V and 3 bases at J, leaving 7 bases unmatched. This CDR3 is built from 15 residues. Per germline, CDR1 SNHLY and CDR2 FYNNEI. DNA for the CDR3: TGTGCCAGCAGCCGCACTAGCGGGAGTGGCTACGAGCAGTACTTC. Residues: CASSRTSGSGYEQYF.

Here the CDR3 reads CATSPARDRGEKLFF. The DNA of the CDR3 is TGTGCCACCAGCCCCGCCCGGGACAGGGGTGAAAAACTGTTTTTT. This chain uses TRBV15 with TRBJ1-4, with 10 bases matching TRBD1. Germline trimming cut 5 bases from V and 7 bases from J; bases unmatched to any gene: 7. Germline lookup yields CDR1 LNHNV and CDR2 YYDKDF (reference sequence). The CDR3 contains 15 residues.

This clone occurred once. The gene calls are TRBV7-9 and TRBJ2-3, with 10 bases matching TRBD2. Germline loops: CDR1 SEHNR, CDR2 FQNEAQ (reference sequence). The trim removed 5 bases at V and 3 bases at J, leaving 14 bases unmatched. This CDR3 comprises 18 residues. The CDR3: CASSDSSGSSSTTDTQYF. The CDR3 region has the DNA TGTGCCAGCAGCGATTCTAGCGGGAGTTCTTCTACGACAGATACGCAGTATTTT.

The rearrangement joins TRBV11-3 to TRBJ2-1; D remains ambiguous. Germline loops: CDR1 SGHNT, CDR2 YENEEA. The CDR3 spans 14 residues. Trimming took off 3 bases at V and 2 bases at J, with 8 bases between the two ends. CDR3 nucleotides: TGTGCCAGCAGCTTCAGCAGCGCCTACAATGAGCAGTTCTTC. Its protein product is CASSFSSAYNEQFF.

This sequence joins TRBV27 and TRBJ1-4; D not resolved. Germline V gene data show CDR1 as MNHEY and CDR2 as SMNVEV (reference sequence). V lost 1 base, J lost 8 bases, and 8 bases lay in between. This CDR3 is built from 13 residues. The CDR3 loop reads CASSLLDGEKLFF. As DNA, the CDR3 is TGTGCCAGCAGTTTATTAGACGGGGAAAAACTGTTTTTT.